A single sample is the source of the 10 T cell receptor beta chains below, sequenced in a study of T cell responses to AZD1222 COVID-19 vaccine. Using immunoSEQ multiplex PCR, the repertoire was profiled, and TCRdb retains in-frame clones only, with some absent. The sample contains tens of thousands of clones, about 88% of which appear only once. The sample in question was peripheral blood, obtained 28 days after the second AZD1222 dose. The receptors originated from an adult who received the AZD1222 COVID-19 vaccine.

V and J are TRBV20-1 and TRBJ1-4; 9 bases are a match to TRBD1. J lost 4 bases, V lost 3 bases, and 9 bases had no gene match. Per germline, CDR1 DFQATT and CDR2 SNEGSKA (reference sequence). The CDR3 length is 16 residues. The CDR3 loop reads CSASWGTGIGNEKLFF. DNA for the CDR3: TGCAGTGCTAGTTGGGGGACAGGGATCGGTAATGAAAAACTGTTTTTT.

The chain recombines TRBV19 with TRBJ2-3; no definite D call. V was pared by 7 bases and J by 6 bases, with 14 bases between. Germline V lookup: CDR1 LNHDA, CDR2 SQIVND (reference sequence). The CDR3 is made up of 13 amino acids. DNA of the CDR3: TGTGCCAGTAAAAGTCGTTTACCGGATACGCAGTATTTT. Translation: CASKSRLPDTQYF.

V is TRBV18 and J is TRBJ2-1; D unclear. V was clipped by 2 bases and J by 6 bases, with 8 bases between them. Looked up from germline, CDR1 is KGHSH and CDR2 is LQKENI. There are 13 residues in the CDR3. The CDR3 spells CASSPGQSNEQFF. For the CDR3, the DNA is TGTGCCAGCTCACCAGGGCAGAGCAATGAGCAGTTCTTC.

The chain couples TRBV11-3 to TRBJ1-1; D uncertain. V was trimmed by 1 base and J by 0 bases, leaving 3 bases between them. Looked up from germline, CDR1 is SGHNT and CDR2 is YENEEA. The CDR3 is made up of 13 amino acids. The CDR3 DNA reads TGTGCCAGCAGCTTAGCCCTGAACACTGAAGCTTTCTTT. Its protein product is CASSLALNTEAFF.

This chain uses TRBV6-5 with TRBJ1-2; D is unclear. This CDR3 has 14 residues. V lost 2 bases and J lost 5, with 12 bases in between. Germline V gene sequence: CDR1 MNHEY, CDR2 SVGAGI. CDR3 region: CASSYLQESYGYTF. CDR3 DNA sequence: TGTGCCAGCAGTTACCTGCAGGAATCTTATGGCTACACCTTC.

V usage is TRBV15 and J usage is TRBJ1-1; D is unresolved. The V gene's germline CDR1 is LNHNV and CDR2 YYDKDF (reference sequence). This CDR3 has 14 amino acids. The V gene lost 0 bases and the J gene lost 1 base, with 6 bases spanning the gap. In DNA form, the CDR3 reads TGTGCCACCAGCAGAGATGCATGGAACACTGAAGCTTTCTTT. Encoded protein: CATSRDAWNTEAFF.

The chain carries TRBV5-4 and TRBJ2-1; D may be TRBD2 (6 bases). Trimming removed 4 bases from V and 7 bases from J, with 21 bases in between. The CDR3 is made up of 16 amino acids. The germline gives CDR1 SGHNT, CDR2 YYREEE (reference sequence). The CDR3 nucleotides read TGTGCCAGCAGCCCAAGCCGGGACTCCAACCTAAATGAGCAGTTCTTC. Translated, it gives CASSPSRDSNLNEQFF.

This clone was observed once. This rearrangement joins TRBV6-5 to TRBJ2-7; 8 bases agree with TRBD2. V lost 4 bases, J lost 4 bases, and 12 bases stayed unmatched. CDR1 is MNHEY and CDR2 is SVGAGI in the germline V gene. The CDR3 extends over 16 amino acids. DNA for the CDR3: TGTGCCAGCAGTTTCTCTCAGTTTAGCGGGATTTACGAGCAGTACTTC. It translates to CASSFSQFSGIYEQYF.

The genes are TRBV18 and TRBJ1-2; 9 bases agree with TRBD1. This CDR3 has 15 amino acids. Unmatched junction bases numbered 4, after V lost 3 bases and J lost 2 bases. In germline, CDR1 is KGHSH, CDR2 LQKENI. The CDR3 reads CASSPGQGRNYGYTF. The CDR3 nucleotides are TGTGCCAGCTCACCGGGACAGGGTCGGAACTATGGCTACACCTTC.

This rearrangement joins TRBV29-1 to TRBJ2-3, with D possibly matching TRBD1 (6 bases). Germline-derived CDR1 and CDR2 are SQVTM and ANQGSEA. The CDR3 contains 12 residues. V lost 1 base, J lost 5 bases, and 7 bases lay in between. CDR3 sequence: CSVEVGGDTQYF. The DNA of the CDR3 is TGCAGCGTTGAAGTAGGGGGAGATACGCAGTATTTT.